A single sample is the source of the 22 T cell receptor beta chains below, sequenced in a study of blood T cell repertoires in COVID-19. The data were produced by immunoSEQ multiplex PCR, yet TCRdb's version contains in-frame clones alone and is incomplete. Among around 80,000 clones listed, 84% were seen once. What was sequenced was peripheral blood. Receptors originate from a human donor in a cohort sampled during active COVID-19.

The chain links TRBV5-1 to TRBJ2-1; 11 bases agree with TRBD1. The CDR3 has 16 amino acids. With 0 bases clipped from V and 5 bases from J, the junction kept 4 bases outside the gene matches. In germline, CDR1 is SGHRS, CDR2 YFSETQ. CDR3 nucleotide sequence: TGCGCCAGCAGCTTGGCCTGGACAGGGGGCCACAATGAGCAGTTCTTC. Translating it yields CASSLAWTGGHNEQFF. The variable domain in full, with the rest retrieved from reference TRBV5-1 and TRBJ2-1, is KAGVTQTPRYLIKTRGQQVTLSCSPISGHRSVSWYQQTPGQGLQFLFEYFSETQRNKGNFPGRFSGRQFSNSRSEMNVSTLELGDSALYLCASSLAWTGGHNEQFFGPGTRLTVL.

The chain is built from TRBV7-2 and TRBJ2-1, with 7 nucleotides matching TRBD2. Trimming cost V 1 base and J 7 bases; bases outside gene matches: 7. This CDR3 is 15 amino acids long. Germline CDR1 SGHTA, CDR2 FQGNSA. CDR3 sequence (DNA): TGTGCCAGCAGCTTAGTGGCGGGGGTTGAAAATGAGCAGTTCTTC. This encodes CASSLVAGVENEQFF. Full variable domain (rest looked up from reference TRBV7-2 and TRBJ2-1): GAGVSQSPSNKVTEKGKDVELRCDPISGHTALYWYRQSLGQGLEFLIYFQGNSAPDKSGLPSDRFSAERTGGSVSTLTIQRTQQEDSAVYLCASSLVAGVENEQFFGPGTRLTVL.

The V gene is TRBV14, the J gene TRBJ2-2, with 9 positions matching TRBD1. With 4 bases clipped from V and 7 bases from J, the junction kept 1 base outside the gene matches. The CDR3 contains 13 residues. CDR1 is SGHDN and CDR2 is FVKESK in the germline V gene. CDR3 nucleotides: TGTGCCAGCAGCCGACAGGGGGTCGGGGAGCTGTTTTTT. It is translated as CASSRQGVGELFF.

The genes are TRBV5-6 and TRBJ1-2; no firm D call. Germline V gene lookup returns CDR1 SGHDT and CDR2 YYEEEE. Trimming left V 4 bases short and J 2 bases short, with 18 bases between. The CDR3 has 16 amino acids. CDR3 DNA sequence: TGTGCCAGCAGCGTTCTACAGAATATTTTCAACTATGGCTACACCTTC. Its protein is CASSVLQNIFNYGYTF.

This rearrangement joins TRBV27 to TRBJ1-1; 7 positions match TRBD1. Germline CDR1 is MNHEY and CDR2 is SMNVEV (reference sequence). The V gene end was trimmed by 4 bases and the J gene end by 7 bases; junction bases not matched to a gene: 6. The CDR3 covers 13 residues. Written as DNA, the CDR3 is TGTGCCAGCAGTTCAGCAGGGGGACATGAAGCTTTCTTT. Encoded protein: CASSSAGGHEAFF.

The rearrangement uses TRBV6-6 and TRBJ1-1; 9 nucleotides agree with TRBD1. Germline V gene sequence: CDR1 MNHNY, CDR2 SVGAGI (reference sequence). Trimming removed 10 bases from V and 2 bases from J; junction bases left unmatched: 5. The CDR3 length is 13 residues. CDR3 DNA: TGTGCCATCGCGGACAGGGGTAACACTGAAGCTTTCTTT. It specifies CAIADRGNTEAFF.

This clone has more than one count but fewer than ten. The chain employs TRBV18 and TRBJ2-2; 9 positions agree with TRBD1. This CDR3 is 15 amino acids long. Germline-derived CDR1 and CDR2 are KGHSH and LQKENI. The V and J ends lost 0 bases and 5 bases, in that order; junction bases with no gene match: 1. The CDR3: CASSPPGQGTGELFF. CDR3 bases: TGTGCCAGCTCACCACCGGGACAGGGAACCGGGGAGCTGTTTTTT. The full variable domain, completed using reference TRBV18 and TRBJ2-2, is NAGVMQNPRHLVRRRGQEARLRCSPMKGHSHVYWYRQLPEEGLKFMVYLQKENIIDESGMPKERFSAEFPKEGPSILRIQQVVRGDSAAYFCASSPPGQGTGELFFGEGSRLTVL.

The chain links TRBV5-8 to TRBJ2-5; unclear D gene. Trimming stripped 0 bases from V and 5 bases from J, with 11 bases between. The germline V gene has CDR1 SGHTS and CDR2 YDEGEE. This CDR3 spans 14 amino acids. CDR3 nucleotides: TGTGCCAGCAGCTTGGTATCAATGGAGGAGACCCAGTACTTC. Translating it yields CASSLVSMEETQYF.

The V gene is TRBV28, the J gene TRBJ2-5; 12 positions match TRBD2. This CDR3 has 15 residues. Germline V CDR1 and CDR2: MDHEN, SYDVKM. The V gene end was trimmed by 5 bases and the J gene end by 0 bases; junction bases not matched to a gene: 1. CDR3 in DNA: TGTGCCAGCAGTACTAGCGGGGGGTACCAAGAGACCCAGTACTTC. It translates to CASSTSGGYQETQYF.

The chain is built from TRBV7-8 and TRBJ2-3; 7 bases align to TRBD2. Germline trimming cut 10 bases from V and 1 base from J; bases unmatched to any gene: 5. This CDR3 contains 13 residues. Per germline, CDR1 SGHVS and CDR2 FQNEAQ. The CDR3: CATRAGGTDTQYF. In DNA form, the CDR3 reads TGTGCCACTAGGGCGGGGGGCACAGATACGCAGTATTTT.

This clone occurred a few times. This rearrangement joins TRBV21-1 to TRBJ2-4; TRBD2 was called by the table and not checked on the DNA. TRBV21-1 constitutes a pseudogene. This CDR3 region has 21 residues. CDR3 in DNA: TGTGCCAGCAGCAAAGGTCCTACTAGCGGGGGGGGAGGCCTAGCCAAAAACATTCAGTACTTC. Its translation: CASSKGPTSGGGGLAKNIQYF.

The chain recombines TRBV5-6 with TRBJ2-1, with TRBD2 matching 10 bases. Germline CDR1 SGHDT, CDR2 YYEEEE. The CDR3 extends over 13 amino acids. V lost 4 bases, J lost 7 bases, and 2 bases stayed unmatched. This CDR3 is CASSLGLANEQFF. CDR3 coding DNA: TGTGCCAGCAGCCTGGGACTAGCGAATGAGCAGTTCTTC.

CDR3 bases: TGTGCCAGCAGCTCCGGGACAGGGGGCCTCTATGGCTACACCTTC. This translates into CASSSGTGGLYGYTF. The rearrangement links TRBV2 to TRBJ1-2, with 12 bases aligning to TRBD1. Germline V gene data show CDR1 as SNHLY and CDR2 as FYNNEI. The CDR3 runs to 15 residues. V lost 6 bases, J lost 4 bases, and 6 bases stayed unmatched. Using reference TRBV2 and TRBJ1-2 for the parts outside the CDR3, the full variable domain is EPEVTQTPSHQVTQMGQEVILRCVPISNHLYFYWYRQILGQKVEFLVSFYNNEISEKSEIFDDQFSVERPDGSNFTLKIRSTKLEDSAMYFCASSSGTGGLYGYTFGSGTRLTVV.

This sequence joins TRBV19 and TRBJ2-6; D ambiguous. Germline V gene sequence: CDR1 LNHDA, CDR2 SQIVND (reference sequence). With 8 bases removed from V and 0 bases from J, the gap between germline ends came to 11 bases. The CDR3 contains 15 residues. The CDR3 coding sequence is TGTGCCAGTTCCGACGGGTCCTCTGGGGCCAACGTCCTGACTTTC. Translation: CASSDGSSGANVLTF.

The chain uses TRBV10-3 and TRBJ1-4, with D unresolved. Germline V gene data show CDR1 as ENHRY and CDR2 as SYGVKD. V was clipped by 0 bases and J by 8 bases, with 13 bases between them. CDR3 length equals 15 residues. The CDR3 bases are TGTGCCATCAGTGAGTCCGCAACGGGGTTCGAAAAACTGTTTTTT. It codes for CAISESATGFEKLFF.

The chain recombines TRBV20-1 with TRBJ1-5; D is perhaps TRBD1 (6 bases). The CDR3 has 14 residues. Trimming removed 3 bases from V and 11 bases from J, with 20 bases in between. Germline V lookup: CDR1 DFQATT, CDR2 SNEGSKA (reference sequence). Written as DNA, the CDR3 is TGCAGTGCTAGTTCCGGGACACCGCATGAGTCCCAGCATTTT. Amino acid sequence: CSASSGTPHESQHF.

This clone was picked up one time. The chain recombines TRBV6-2 or TRBV6-3 with TRBJ1-2; 8 nucleotides align to TRBD1. The germline V gene encodes CDR1 MNHEY and CDR2 SVGEGT. The V segment lost 0 bases and the J segment 8 bases; nucleotides outside the gene matches: 5. The CDR3 loop spans 14 amino acids. The DNA for the CDR3 is TGTGCCAGCAGTTACTCGCAGGGGGCGGGAGGCTACACCTTC. Its translation is CASSYSQGAGGYTF.

The chain has TRBV7-3 and TRBJ2-3, with 11 bases aligning to TRBD1. The CDR3 extends over 17 amino acids. CDR1 is SGHTA, CDR2 FQGTGA, per germline. Trimming at V came to 0 bases and at J to 3 bases, leaving 5 bases not matched to a gene. CDR3 protein: CASSLTGQGERTDTQYF. In DNA, the CDR3 is TGTGCCAGCAGCTTAACGGGACAGGGGGAAAGGACAGATACGCAGTATTTT.

This chain joins TRBV6-5 and TRBJ1-6, with 9 bases that match TRBD1. V was pared by 8 bases and J by 8 bases, with 4 bases of the junction left unmatched. This CDR3 is 13 amino acids long. CDR1 is MNHEY and CDR2 is SVGAGI in the germline V gene. CDR3 sequence (DNA): TGTGCCAGCGGGAGGACAGGGGATTCACCCCTCCACTTT. Translated: CASGRTGDSPLHF.

The chain has TRBV19 and TRBJ1-1; the D gene is possibly TRBD1 (5 bases). Germline V gene lookup returns CDR1 LNHDA and CDR2 SQIVND (reference sequence). The CDR3 contains 15 residues. The V end lost 1 base, the J end lost 4 bases, and 13 bases lay between the germline ends. Written as DNA, the CDR3 is TGTGCCAGTAGTATAGGGGGCAGGGTTGGCACTGAAGCTTTCTTT. This gives the protein CASSIGGRVGTEAFF.

The chain recombines TRBV3-1 (or the pseudogene TRBV3-2) with TRBJ1-5; TRBD1 might be the D (5 bases). Germline CDR1 and CDR2: LGHDT and YNNKEL (reference sequence). V shed 2 bases and J shed 5 bases, with 10 bases lying between them. The CDR3 runs to 14 residues. This chain's CDR3 is CASSQRGDDQPQHF. For the CDR3, the DNA is TGTGCCAGCAGCCAACGGGGGGACGATCAGCCCCAGCATTTT.

This chain uses TRBV5-1 with TRBJ1-5; 10 positions agree with TRBD1. The ends lost 7 bases at V and 1 base at J; junction bases unmatched: 2. Looked up from germline, CDR1 is SGHRS and CDR2 is YFSETQ. The CDR3 extends over 14 amino acids. The DNA of the CDR3 is TGCGCCAGCGGGACAGGGGAGAGCAATCAGCCCCAGCATTTT. Translation: CASGTGESNQPQHF.